This TCR beta chain stems from a study of T-cell reconstitution after alpha-beta-depleted transplantation in children. Molecular barcoding with unique molecular identifiers was used for the TCRbeta library. MiXCR was run by TCRdb on the PCR reads, yielding one entry per CDR3 protein. The sample carries over 300,000 distinct CDR3 sequences, 10% recorded once. The CDR3 contains 19 residues. The germline gives CDR1 MNHEY, CDR2 SVGAGI. V dropped 4 bases and J dropped 2; count of bases not matched to a gene: 8. The table lists this clonotype with many counts. This clonotype originated in a human donor who donated a stem cell graft to a child with acute lymphoblastic leukemia. Sequences were derived from PBMCs from the stem cell graft donor, sampled from the stem cell graft. The gene calls are TRBV6-5 and TRBJ2-1; 16 bases map to TRBD2. CDR3 sequence: CASSLGGLAGGRTYNEQFF. CDR3 DNA sequence: TGTGCCAGCAGTTTAGGGGGACTAGCGGGAGGGAGGACCTACAATGAGCAGTTCTTC.